The 5 T cell receptor beta chains below all came from one sample that was sequenced in a study of blood T cell repertoires in COVID-19. The method was immunoSEQ multiplex PCR; TCRdb's version includes in-frame clones alone and lacks a portion of them. The profile shows tens of thousands of clones, 85% to 90% of them singletons. Sample: peripheral blood. The receptors shown here come from a man between 70 and 80 years old with active COVID-19.

The chain couples TRBV2 to TRBJ2-1; 7 positions match TRBD1. Looked up from germline, CDR1 is SNHLY and CDR2 is FYNNEI. This CDR3 has 15 amino acids. With 7 bases clipped from V and 7 bases from J, the junction kept 13 bases outside the gene matches. The CDR3 reads CASTPIPGTDNEQFF. CDR3 DNA sequence: TGTGCCAGCACCCCGATCCCTGGGACAGATAATGAGCAGTTCTTC.

The gene calls are TRBV24-1 and TRBJ2-7, with TRBD1 matching over 11 bases. The CDR3 is made up of 15 amino acids. The J segment lost 10 bases and the V segment lost 6 bases, leaving 13 bases of the junction unmatched. Germline V gene lookup returns CDR1 KGHDR and CDR2 SFDVKD. The CDR3 here is CATSTPGQGAEKQYF. Written as DNA, the CDR3 is TGTGCCACCAGTACCCCCGGACAGGGGGCTGAAAAACAGTACTTC.

J is TRBJ1-2 and V is TRBV2; unclear D gene. Germline assignment: CDR1 SNHLY and CDR2 FYNNEI. The CDR3 has 14 residues. Trimming stripped 2 bases from V and 8 bases from J, with 15 bases between. Here the CDR3 DNA reads TGTGCCAGCAGTGAACTGCGGGGTAGAGGGGGCTACACCTTC. Translating gives CASSELRGRGGYTF. The variable domain in full, completed from reference TRBV2 and TRBJ1-2, reads EPEVTQTPSHQVTQMGQEVILRCVPISNHLYFYWYRQILGQKVEFLVSFYNNEISEKSEIFDDQFSVERPDGSNFTLKIRSTKLEDSAMYFCASSELRGRGGYTFGSGTRLTVV.

The chain couples TRBV28 to TRBJ1-1; 7 bases agree with TRBD1. V lost 3 bases to trimming and J lost 0 bases; unmatched junction nucleotides: 1. Germline V gene lookup returns CDR1 MDHEN and CDR2 SYDVKM. This CDR3 is built from 14 residues. CDR3 protein: CASSFDRVNTEAFF. The CDR3 nucleotides read TGTGCCAGCAGTTTCGACAGGGTGAACACTGAAGCTTTCTTT. Variable domain in full (rest from reference TRBV28 and TRBJ1-1): DVKVTQSSRYLVKRTGEKVFLECVQDMDHENMFWYRQDPGLGLRLIYFSYDVKMKEKGDIPEGYSVSREKKERFSLILESASTNQTSMYLCASSFDRVNTEAFFGQGTRLTVV.

This clone came up once. J is TRBJ1-2 and V is TRBV27; TRBD1 aligns across 11 bases. CDR3 length: 16 residues. The germline CDR1 and CDR2 sequences are MNHEY and SMNVEV (reference sequence). Trimming removed 5 bases from V and 1 base from J; junction bases left unmatched: 6. In nucleotides, the CDR3 is TGTGCCAGCAGTAAGGACAGGGGGCTCCTTAACTATGGCTACACCTTC. Translating gives CASSKDRGLLNYGYTF.